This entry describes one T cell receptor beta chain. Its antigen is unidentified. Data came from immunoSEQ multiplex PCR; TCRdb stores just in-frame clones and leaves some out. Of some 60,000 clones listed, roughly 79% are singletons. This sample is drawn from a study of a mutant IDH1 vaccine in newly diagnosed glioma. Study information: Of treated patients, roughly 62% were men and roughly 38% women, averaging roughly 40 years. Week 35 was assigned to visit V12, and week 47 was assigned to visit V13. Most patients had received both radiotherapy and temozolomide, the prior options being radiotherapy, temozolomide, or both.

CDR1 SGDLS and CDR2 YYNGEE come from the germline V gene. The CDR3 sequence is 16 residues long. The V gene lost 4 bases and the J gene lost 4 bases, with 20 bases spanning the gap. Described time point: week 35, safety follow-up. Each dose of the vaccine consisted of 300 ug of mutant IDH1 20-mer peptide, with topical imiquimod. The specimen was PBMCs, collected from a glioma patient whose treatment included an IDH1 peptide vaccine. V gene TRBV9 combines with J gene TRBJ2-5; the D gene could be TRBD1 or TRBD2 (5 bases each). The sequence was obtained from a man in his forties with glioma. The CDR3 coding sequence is TGTGCCAGCAGCCCCCGGGCAGGGAGCTTAGGAGAGACCCAGTACTTC. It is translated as CASSPRAGSLGETQYF.